This T cell receptor (beta chain) emerged from a study of blood T cells in healthy people across ages. General study results and limits: Compared with aged donors, long-lived donors showed fewer expanded clones, suggesting selection.

Note on this clonotype: Its target is unknown.

Germline V lookup: CDR1 SNHLY, CDR2 FYNNEI. Trimming removed 6 bases at V and 2 bases at J, with 13 bases between. The CDR3 is made up of 15 amino acids. There were healthy Caucasian individuals from Russia, aged about 6 to 95, serving as donors. A second 7 to 11 cycle PCR used barcoded and J-beta primers. Per sample, CDR3-containing paired-end reads numbered at least 2.5 million. TCRdb re-analysed the 5' RACE reads in MiXCR, keeping a single row per CDR3 protein. The sample records around 780,000 distinct CDR3 sequences, under 30% being singletons. The same data also contributed to another study, on T cells of mothers and their children. According to that study: Related mother-child pairs shared slightly more overlap than unrelated pairs, but the difference was non-significant.

The receptor comes from a boy aged 5-17 years in good health. Sequences were obtained from blood. V is TRBV2 and J is TRBJ2-2; D ambiguous. The CDR3 sequence: CASSVTTLNTGELFF. Written as DNA, the CDR3 is TGTGCCAGCAGCGTAACGACTCTCAACACCGGGGAGCTGTTTTTT.